One sample yielded the 13 T cell receptor beta chains listed below, sequenced in a study of T-cell memory formation after mild COVID-19. Each CDR3 protein is one row after TCRdb ran MiXCR on the 5' RACE reads. The sample holds around 390,000 distinct CDR3 sequences, about 15% seen once. The material sequenced was PBMCs or a T cell subset sorted from them (not recorded which). The origin of the receptors is a man aged 18 to 30 who had mild COVID-19 (a few samples of this study predate the infection). Cell type and time point are not known.

This clonotype appeared a few times. This rearrangement joins TRBV10-3 to TRBJ1-2; 7 bases match TRBD1. This CDR3 is 15 amino acids long. Trimming removed 2 bases from V and 3 bases from J; junction bases left unmatched: 6. CDR1 and CDR2 (germline): ENHRY, SYGVKD. The CDR3 DNA sequence: TGTGCCATCAGTGAGAGACCCGGGACAGACTATGGCTACACCTTC. Its translation is CAISERPGTDYGYTF.

The sample holds one count of this clonotype. The J gene is TRBJ2-2, the V gene TRBV7-2; no definite D call. Germline V gene sequence: CDR1 SGHTA, CDR2 FQGNSA. Trimming pared 4 bases from V and 5 bases from J, leaving 14 bases between. The CDR3 extends over 15 amino acids. CDR3 DNA: TGTGCCAGCAGCTCCCGGCAGGCTCTAACCGGGGAGCTGTTTTTT. Translation gives CASSSRQALTGELFF.

Comments on this clonotype: This clone may be a read error of a much larger clone one base away. The genes are TRBV28 and TRBJ1-5, with D tentatively TRBD1 (5 bases). Germline V gene data show CDR1 as MDHEN and CDR2 as SYDVKM. The CDR3 runs 13 residues. CDR3: CASCLAGHQPQHF. The CDR3 DNA sequence: TGTGCCAGCTGTTTGGCAGGGCATCAGCCCCAGCATTTT. The whole variable domain, filled in from reference TRBV28 and TRBJ1-5, reads DVKVTQSSRYLVKRTGEKVFLECVQDMDHENMFWYRQDPGLGLRLIYFSYDVKMKEKGDIPEGYSVSREKKERFSLILESASTNQTSMYLCASCLAGHQPQHFGDGTRLSIL.

The table lists this clonotype with a few counts. J is TRBJ2-5 and V is TRBV6-2 or TRBV6-3; 7 nucleotides line up with TRBD1. The CDR3 sequence is 14 residues long. The V gene end was trimmed by 5 bases and the J gene end by 5 bases; junction bases not matched to a gene: 8. The germline V gene encodes CDR1 MNHEY and CDR2 SVGEGT. CDR3 amino acids: CASSDRQGRETQYF. CDR3 bases: TGTGCCAGCAGTGACAGACAGGGTCGGGAGACCCAGTACTTC.

This clonotype was observed a few times. The chain employs TRBV27 and TRBJ2-3, with D perhaps matching TRBD1 (6 bases). The V end was cut by 6 bases, the J end by 5 bases, with 12 bases between. The germline V gene encodes CDR1 MNHEY and CDR2 SMNVEV (reference sequence). There are 13 residues in the CDR3. The CDR3 is CASSKGEGDTQYF. CDR3 DNA: TGTGCCAGCAGCAAGGGGGAAGGAGATACGCAGTATTTT.

The J gene is TRBJ2-3, the V gene TRBV4-2, with TRBD2 identical over 11 bases. Germline assignment: CDR1 LGHNA and CDR2 YNFKEQ. J gave up 2 bases and V 7 bases, and 5 bases lay outside the gene matches. The CDR3 sequence is 15 residues long. CDR3 region: CASNRGLAVTDTQYF. CDR3 nucleotide sequence: TGTGCCAGCAACCGGGGACTAGCGGTCACAGATACGCAGTATTTT.

A few counts support this clonotype. The chain links TRBV20-1 to TRBJ1-1, with D unresolved. This CDR3 region has 14 residues. Germline V gene lookup returns CDR1 DFQATT and CDR2 SNEGSKA (reference sequence). V shed 4 bases and J shed 0 bases, with 12 bases lying between them. The CDR3 loop reads CSATLRTVNTEAFF. Written as DNA, the CDR3 is TGCAGTGCTACCCTCCGGACGGTGAACACTGAAGCTTTCTTT.

The chain links TRBV6-2 or TRBV6-3 to TRBJ2-7, with D uncertain. CDR1 is MNHEY, CDR2 SVGEGT, per germline. There are 14 residues in the CDR3. The ends were cut back, 3 bases at V and 2 bases at J, with 11 bases in the middle. CDR3 in amino acids: CASSYLWLTYEQYF. CDR3 nucleotides: TGTGCCAGCAGTTATCTCTGGTTGACCTACGAGCAGTACTTC.

This clonotype occurred a few times. The chain links TRBV4-1 to TRBJ2-5; a possible D gene is TRBD2 (6 bases). From germline, CDR1 is MGHRA and CDR2 YSYEKL. V was cut by 3 bases and J by 2 bases, with 13 bases left in between. CDR3 size: 15 residues. The CDR3 loop is CASSQTPGVQETQYF. The CDR3 coding sequence is TGCGCCAGCAGCCAGACCCCGGGAGTACAAGAGACCCAGTACTTC.

This clonotype showed up many times. The chain combines TRBV27 with TRBJ2-5, with D uncertain. In germline, CDR1 is MNHEY, CDR2 SMNVEV (reference sequence). The CDR3 is 14 residues long. Trimming stripped 0 bases from V and 9 bases from J, with 14 bases between. Here the CDR3 reads CASSLSSAAWAQYF. CDR3 sequence (DNA): TGTGCCAGCAGTTTATCGTCTGCCGCATGGGCCCAGTACTTC.

The chain links TRBV9 to TRBJ1-2; D remains unclear. The CDR3 consists of 16 residues. Between the trimmed V and J ends, which lost 6 bases and 4 bases, there was a span of 22 bases. Germline values: CDR1 SGDLS, CDR2 YYNGEE. The CDR3: CASNTGPLMGSYGYTF. For the CDR3, the DNA is TGTGCCAGCAACACCGGTCCTTTAATGGGGAGCTATGGCTACACCTTC.

The chain joins TRBV9 to TRBJ2-3; TRBD1 matches 7 bases. Looked up from germline, CDR1 is SGDLS and CDR2 is YYNGEE. The CDR3 is 15 residues long. Germline trimming cut 0 bases from V and 5 bases from J; bases unmatched to any gene: 6. The CDR3 DNA follows: TGTGCCAGCAGCGTAGAAGGACAGGAAGGAGATACGCAGTATTTT. As protein: CASSVEGQEGDTQYF.

This clonotype was observed a handful of times. CDR3 loop: CASSPQPGIYGYTF. In DNA form, the CDR3 reads TGTGCCAGCAGCCCTCAGCCAGGGATCTATGGCTACACCTTC. This chain uses TRBV7-2 with TRBJ1-2; the D gene is possibly TRBD1 (5 bases). CDR3 length: 14 amino acids. V dropped 5 bases and J dropped 4 bases, with 14 bases sitting between them. CDR1 is SGHTA and CDR2 is FQGNSA in the germline V gene.